A single sample is the source of the 23 T cell receptor beta chains below, sequenced in a study of long-term antiretroviral therapy in people with HIV. Sequencing used immunoSEQ v3.0 at survey level. Data came from immunoSEQ multiplex PCR; TCRdb stores just in-frame clones and leaves some out. The sample contains around 29,000 clones, 95% of which appear only once. Sequencing used unsorted PBMCs, obtained 5.3 years after starting antiretroviral therapy. These receptors were taken from a man younger than 45 with HIV.

The CDR3 nucleotides read TGTGCCAGCAGAGGAGGTAGGTACGAGCAGTACTTC. Its translation: CASRGGRYEQYF. This chain connects TRBV19 to TRBJ2-7, with D tentatively TRBD2 (5 bases). The germline V gene encodes CDR1 LNHDA and CDR2 SQIVND (reference sequence). This CDR3 is built from 12 residues. Trimming removed 9 bases at V and 4 bases at J, with 13 bases between.

This sequence joins TRBV5-1 and TRBJ2-5, with 9 bases aligning to TRBD1. The germline V gene has CDR1 SGHRS and CDR2 YFSETQ. The CDR3 has 14 residues. V gave up 3 bases and J gave up 2 bases; unmatched junction bases: 2. CDR3 sequence reads: CASSSGQGQETQYF. Written as DNA, the CDR3 is TGCGCCAGCAGCTCGGGACAGGGACAAGAGACCCAGTACTTC.

The J gene is TRBJ2-7, the V gene TRBV6-1, with 10 nucleotides matching TRBD2. V shed 6 bases, J shed 3 bases, and the junction held 8 bases outside the gene matches. The germline gives CDR1 MNHNS, CDR2 SASEGT. The CDR3 runs 15 residues. CDR3 sequence: CASRSSGGWDYEQYF. CDR3 sequence (DNA): TGTGCCAGCAGGTCTAGCGGGGGCTGGGACTACGAGCAGTACTTC.

The chain has TRBV2 and TRBJ2-5; the match to TRBD1 covers 10 bases. Germline loops: CDR1 SNHLY, CDR2 FYNNEI. The CDR3 sequence is 14 residues long. The V gene end was trimmed by 7 bases and the J gene end by 3 bases; junction bases not matched to a gene: 5. CDR3 DNA: TGTGCCAGCACTAGGACAGGGGGTGAAGAGACCCAGTACTTC. It is translated as CASTRTGGEETQYF.

The rearrangement links TRBV19 to TRBJ2-2, with no clear D. The CDR3 consists of 12 residues. Trimming left V 3 bases short and J 4 bases short, with 3 bases between. Germline CDR1 is LNHDA and CDR2 is SQIVND (reference sequence). The CDR3 region is CASSIFTGELFF. As DNA, the CDR3 is TGTGCCAGTAGTATTTTCACCGGGGAGCTGTTTTTT.

The chain is built from TRBV27 and TRBJ2-3, with 8 positions matching TRBD2. This CDR3 is 15 amino acids long. V lost 6 bases and J lost 2; bases outside the gene matches: 7. Germline values: CDR1 MNHEY, CDR2 SMNVEV (reference sequence). The CDR3 loop reads CASSQAGAITDTQYF. CDR3 DNA: TGTGCCAGCAGCCAAGCGGGAGCTATCACAGATACGCAGTATTTT.

In this sample, this clone turned up once. The chain recombines TRBV6-1 with TRBJ2-2; D uncertain. CDR1 is MNHNS, CDR2 SASEGT, per germline. V lost 2 bases and J lost 5, with 12 bases in between. The CDR3 has 15 residues. In DNA form, the CDR3 reads TGTGCCAGCAGTGAAAGGTCGGTTCTTACCGGGGAGCTGTTTTTT. Protein: CASSERSVLTGELFF.

This clone appeared a single time. An end of the junction does not agree with germline; a read error may underlie this. The chain combines TRBV7-7 with TRBJ2-1; 8 nucleotides match TRBD2. The germline V gene has CDR1 SSHAT and CDR2 FNYEAQ (reference sequence). This CDR3 spans 16 amino acids. The CDR3 protein is CASSLAGTGTVGEQFF. In nucleotides, the CDR3 is TGTGCTAGCAGCTTAGCGGGGACCGGGACCGTCGGTGAGCAGTTCTTC. Using reference TRBV7-7 and TRBJ2-1 for the parts outside the CDR3, the full variable domain is GAGVSQSPRYKVTKRGQDVTLRCDPISSHATLYWYQQALGQGPEFLTYFNYEAQPDKSGLPSDRFSAERPEGSISTLTIQRTEQRDSAMYRCASSLAGTGTVGEQFFGPGTRLTVL.

This clone was seen a single time. This chain connects TRBV11-3 to TRBJ2-5, with D unresolved. The CDR3 totals 15 residues. CDR1 is SGHNT and CDR2 is YENEEA in the germline V gene. The V gene lost 1 base and the J gene lost 0 bases, with 9 bases spanning the gap. CDR3 protein: CASSLGGVNQETQYF. The CDR3 DNA reads TGTGCCAGCAGCTTAGGTGGGGTAAACCAAGAGACCCAGTACTTC.

The genes are TRBV11-1 and TRBJ2-5; 11 bases agree with TRBD1. Germline CDR1 is SGHAT and CDR2 is FQDESV (reference sequence). This CDR3 contains 18 residues. The V segment lost 1 base and the J segment 3 bases; nucleotides outside the gene matches: 10. CDR3 DNA sequence: TGTGCCAGCAGCTTAGGATTCTATGGACAGGGGGCGAAAGAGACCCAGTACTTC. This translates into CASSLGFYGQGAKETQYF.

The chain joins TRBV27 to TRBJ1-1, with unresolved D. CDR3 length: 13 residues. Germline V gives CDR1 MNHEY, CDR2 SMNVEV (reference sequence). Between the trimmed V and J ends, which lost 3 bases and 0 bases, there was a span of 5 bases. For the CDR3, the DNA is TGTGCCAGCAGTTTGTTACTGAACACTGAAGCTTTCTTT. Translating gives CASSLLLNTEAFF.

Turning to this clone: Different DNA sequences within this sample yield the same CDR3. J is TRBJ2-1 and V is TRBV19; D ambiguous. V lost 1 base and J lost 0, with 7 bases in between. Germline lookup yields CDR1 LNHDA and CDR2 SQIVND (reference sequence). The length of the CDR3 is 15 residues. CDR3 coding DNA: TGTGCCAGTAGTATAGGAGGCGGCTCCTACAATGAGCAGTTCTTC. Residues: CASSIGGGSYNEQFF. Full variable domain (remainder filled in from reference TRBV19 and TRBJ2-1): DGGITQSPKYLFRKEGQNVTLSCEQNLNHDAMYWYRQDPGQGLRLIYYSQIVNDFQKGDIAEGYSVSREKKESFPLTVTSAQKNPTAFYLCASSIGGGSYNEQFFGPGTRLTVL.

This chain connects TRBV28 to TRBJ2-1, with D possibly being TRBD1 (6 bases). The germline V gene encodes CDR1 MDHEN and CDR2 SYDVKM. Trimming stripped 5 bases from V and 3 bases from J, with 26 bases between. The CDR3 length is 19 residues. This CDR3 reads CASSPRGWGRTGYYNEQFF. The CDR3 DNA reads TGTGCCAGCAGTCCCCGTGGTTGGGGGCGGACTGGCTACTACAATGAGCAGTTCTTC.

The gene calls are TRBV6-6 and TRBJ2-7; a weak D match, TRBD1 (5 bases). The CDR3 covers 14 residues. Germline CDR1 is MNHNY and CDR2 is SVGAGI (reference sequence). The V gene lost 7 bases and the J gene lost 5 bases, with 18 bases spanning the gap. The CDR3 is CASIPRAGNNEQYF. The CDR3, as DNA: TGTGCCAGCATTCCCCGGGCAGGGAACAACGAGCAGTACTTC.

The chain employs TRBV30 and TRBJ2-7; D unresolved. CDR1 GTSNPN and CDR2 SVGIG come from the germline V gene (reference sequence). The ends were cut back, 5 bases at V and 0 bases at J, with 11 bases in the middle. This CDR3 comprises 13 residues. The CDR3 coding sequence is TGTGCCTGGGACCACACCAGCTCCTACGAGCAGTACTTC. This sequence encodes CAWDHTSSYEQYF.

J is TRBJ1-5 and V is TRBV10-2; TRBD1 might be the D (6 bases). Looked up from germline, CDR1 is WSHSY and CDR2 is SAAADI. This CDR3 contains 15 residues. V lost 7 bases and J 1 base, leaving 14 bases between the germline ends. This chain's CDR3 is CASTLRGGSNQPQHF. DNA for the CDR3: TGCGCCAGCACCCTCAGAGGGGGGAGCAATCAGCCCCAGCATTTT.

The chain links TRBV27 to TRBJ2-7; 7 positions agree with TRBD2. From germline, CDR1 is MNHEY and CDR2 SMNVEV (reference sequence). The CDR3 covers 14 residues. V was pared by 6 bases and J by 6 bases, with 11 bases of the junction left unmatched. The CDR3 region is CASRSGKRGGEQYF. The CDR3 nucleotides are TGTGCCAGCAGAAGCGGGAAGCGCGGCGGCGAGCAGTACTTC.

The rearrangement joins TRBV6-5 to TRBJ1-2; D perhaps matches TRBD1 (5 bases). The CDR3 extends over 15 amino acids. Germline CDR1 MNHEY, CDR2 SVGAGI. Trimming shortened V by 4 bases and J by 1 base, and 13 bases separated the two germline ends. CDR3 nucleotides: TGTGCCAGCAGTTCCCGCACAGGTCTTAACTATGGCTACACCTTC. This codes for CASSSRTGLNYGYTF.

This clone was recorded once. The rearrangement joins TRBV4-3 to TRBJ2-5; D perhaps matches TRBD1 (6 bases). Germline CDR1 LGHNA, CDR2 YSLEER. This CDR3 comprises 18 residues. Trimming shortened V by 1 base and J by 2 bases, and 20 bases separated the two germline ends. The CDR3 loop reads CASSQGYPPRGGQETQYF. The CDR3 nucleotides read TGCGCCAGCAGCCAAGGCTACCCGCCCAGGGGCGGGCAAGAGACCCAGTACTTC.

The chain links TRBV4-1 to TRBJ2-7; no clear D gene. The V gene's germline CDR1 is MGHRA and CDR2 YSYEKL. Trimming took 1 base from V and 2 from J, leaving 12 bases between them. The CDR3 sequence is 15 residues long. CDR3 in DNA: TGCGCCAGCAGCCAAGTTCGAGCGTTTGCCTACGAGCAGTACTTC. It translates to CASSQVRAFAYEQYF.

The CDR3 is CSVGPAGGKAGGPGQYF. In DNA form, the CDR3 reads TGCAGCGTTGGGCCTGCAGGAGGAAAAGCGGGAGGGCCGGGGCAGTACTTC. The chain couples TRBV29-1 to TRBJ2-7; 10 positions match TRBD2. With V trimmed by 4 bases and J by 9 bases, 21 bases remained unmatched. This CDR3 comprises 17 residues. Germline lookup yields CDR1 SQVTM and CDR2 ANQGSEA.

This clone was seen just once. V is TRBV6-1 and J is TRBJ2-2, with 8 nucleotides matching TRBD1. The CDR3 runs 16 residues. V trimming: 2 bases; J trimming: 4 bases; junction bases outside the gene matches: 6. Germline loops: CDR1 MNHNS, CDR2 SASEGT. The CDR3 spells CASSELRTGPTGELFF. In DNA form, the CDR3 reads TGTGCCAGCAGTGAACTCAGGACAGGGCCCACCGGGGAGCTGTTTTTT.

The chain uses TRBV13 and TRBJ2-6, with 10 bases that match TRBD1. CDR3 length equals 22 residues. V was clipped by 4 bases and J by 3 bases; unmatched bases: 21. CDR1 is PRHDT, CDR2 FYEKMQ, per germline (reference sequence). The CDR3 sequence: CASSYAGLQTGGVAGGANVLTF. In DNA form, the CDR3 reads TGTGCCAGCAGCTACGCCGGGCTACAGACAGGGGGCGTCGCTGGTGGGGCCAACGTCCTGACTTTC.